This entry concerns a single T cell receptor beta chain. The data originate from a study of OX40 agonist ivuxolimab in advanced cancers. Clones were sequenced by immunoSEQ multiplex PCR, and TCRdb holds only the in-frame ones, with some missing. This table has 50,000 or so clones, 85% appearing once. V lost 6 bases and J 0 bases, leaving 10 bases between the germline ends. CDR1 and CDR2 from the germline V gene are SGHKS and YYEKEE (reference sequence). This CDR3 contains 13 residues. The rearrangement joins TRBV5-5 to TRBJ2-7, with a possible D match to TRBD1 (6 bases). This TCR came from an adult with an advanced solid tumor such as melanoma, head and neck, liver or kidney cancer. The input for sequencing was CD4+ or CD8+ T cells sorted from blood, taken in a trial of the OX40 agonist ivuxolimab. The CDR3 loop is CASNRDNSYEQYF. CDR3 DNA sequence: TGTGCCAGCAACCGGGACAACTCCTACGAGCAGTACTTC.